Detailed here is one T cell receptor beta chain. Its antigen is unidentified. V lost 8 bases to trimming and J lost 3 bases, with 10 bases between them. The CDR3 is 12 amino acids. CDR1 is SNHLY, CDR2 FYNNEI, per germline. The sample is drawn from a study of Graves' ophthalmopathy and Graves' hyperthyroidism. Overall study: Sampling took place at initial diagnosis, with peripheral blood obtained before any treatment.

Other autoimmune disease, uncontrolled infection, pregnancy and lactation led to exclusion. The authors amplified TCR beta CDR3 regions, and they did so from RNA transcripts for repertoire sequencing. HTBI primers primed a first-round RT-PCR, and a second-round multiplex PCR followed. TCRdb re-derived calls from the multiplex PCR reads in MiXCR, one entry per CDR3 protein. The sample lists 40,000 to 45,000 distinct CDR3 sequences, 52% seen once, with roughly 18% in the top ten. Study-wide findings and caveats: Clonotypes were expanded in thyroid at above 0.001 frequency, and most also appeared in blood.

The chain joins TRBV2 to TRBJ1-1; D not certain. The sequence came from an adult man with Graves' ophthalmopathy. The material sequenced was peripheral blood. CDR3 nucleotides: TGTGCCAGCGAGGGTAGGGACACTGAAGCTTTCTTT. This gives the protein CASEGRDTEAFF.